This T cell receptor beta chain was sequenced for a study of T cells in Graves' hyperthyroidism and ophthalmopathy. CDR1 is MNHEY, CDR2 SMNVEV, per germline (reference sequence). The CDR3 is made up of 16 amino acids. Between the trimmed V and J ends, which lost 3 bases and 5 bases, there was a span of 20 bases. This clonotype has ten or more counts. RNA transcripts were the template for amplifying TCR beta CDR3 regions. HTBI primers were used for first-round RT-PCR of the TCR CDR3. One entry per CDR3 protein, called by TCRdb with MiXCR from the multiplex PCR reads. The sample has 490,000 or so distinct CDR3 sequences, approximately 22% seen once.

What was sequenced was blood. This sequence joins TRBV27 and TRBJ2-7; unclear D gene. This clonotype originated in an older woman with Graves' ophthalmopathy. The CDR3 DNA is TGTGCCAGCAGTTTGGTACTCCGACCCATGCACCACGAGCAGTACTTC. This codes for CASSLVLRPMHHEQYF.